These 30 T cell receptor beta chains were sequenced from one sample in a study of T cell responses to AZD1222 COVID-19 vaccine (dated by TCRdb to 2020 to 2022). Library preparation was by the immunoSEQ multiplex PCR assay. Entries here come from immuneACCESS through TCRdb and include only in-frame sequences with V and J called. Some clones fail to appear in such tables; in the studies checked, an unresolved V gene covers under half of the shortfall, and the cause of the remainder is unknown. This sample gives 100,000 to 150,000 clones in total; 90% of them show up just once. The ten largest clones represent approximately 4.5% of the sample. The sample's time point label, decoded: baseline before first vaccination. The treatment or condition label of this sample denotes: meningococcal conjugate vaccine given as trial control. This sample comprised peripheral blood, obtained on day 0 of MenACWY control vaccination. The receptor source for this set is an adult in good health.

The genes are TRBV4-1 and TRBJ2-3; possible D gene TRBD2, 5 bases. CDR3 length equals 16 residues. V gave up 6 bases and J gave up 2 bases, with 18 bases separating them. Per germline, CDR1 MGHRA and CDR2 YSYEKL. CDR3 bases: TGCGCCAGCAGTACTCTAATAGCGACTCCCACAGATACGCAGTATTTT. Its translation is CASSTLIATPTDTQYF.

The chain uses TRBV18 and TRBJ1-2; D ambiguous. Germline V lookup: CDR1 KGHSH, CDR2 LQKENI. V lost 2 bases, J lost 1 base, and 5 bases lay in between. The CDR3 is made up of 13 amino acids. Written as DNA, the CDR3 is TGTGCCAGCTCACCAAACCATAACTATGGCTACACCTTC. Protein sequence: CASSPNHNYGYTF.

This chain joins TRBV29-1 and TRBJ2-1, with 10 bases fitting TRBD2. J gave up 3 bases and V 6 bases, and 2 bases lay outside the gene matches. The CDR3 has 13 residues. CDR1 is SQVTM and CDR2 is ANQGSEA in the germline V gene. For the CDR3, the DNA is TGCAGCGTCCGGACTAGCGGCTACAATGAGCAGTTCTTC. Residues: CSVRTSGYNEQFF.

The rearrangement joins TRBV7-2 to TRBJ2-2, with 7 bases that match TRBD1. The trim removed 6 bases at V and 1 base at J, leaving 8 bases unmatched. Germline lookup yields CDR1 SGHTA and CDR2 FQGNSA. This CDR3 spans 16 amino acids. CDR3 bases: TGTGCCAGCAGGGGACCGGGACAGATGAACACCGGGGAGCTGTTTTTT. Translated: CASRGPGQMNTGELFF.

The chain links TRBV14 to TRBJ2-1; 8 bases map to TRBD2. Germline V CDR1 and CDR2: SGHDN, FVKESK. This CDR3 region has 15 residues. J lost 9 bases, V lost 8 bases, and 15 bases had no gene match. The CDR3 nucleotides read TGTGCCAGCCGGCGTACAGGACTAGCCGTCGGTGAGCAGTTCTTC. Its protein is CASRRTGLAVGEQFF.

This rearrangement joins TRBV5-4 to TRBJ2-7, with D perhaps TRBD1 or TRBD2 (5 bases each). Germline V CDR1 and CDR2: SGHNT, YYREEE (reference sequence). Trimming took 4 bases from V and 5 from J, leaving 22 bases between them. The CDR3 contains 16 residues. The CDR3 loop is CASSDWAVGPINEQYV. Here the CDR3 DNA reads TGTGCCAGCAGCGATTGGGCCGTGGGACCCATAAACGAGCAGTACGTC.

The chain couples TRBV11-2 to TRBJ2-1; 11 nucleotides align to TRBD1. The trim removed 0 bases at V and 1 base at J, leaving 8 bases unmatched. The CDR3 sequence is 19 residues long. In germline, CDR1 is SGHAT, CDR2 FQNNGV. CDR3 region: CASSLDGVDRGRSYNEQFF. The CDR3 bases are TGTGCCAGCAGCTTAGATGGGGTGGACAGGGGGCGGTCCTACAATGAGCAGTTCTTC.

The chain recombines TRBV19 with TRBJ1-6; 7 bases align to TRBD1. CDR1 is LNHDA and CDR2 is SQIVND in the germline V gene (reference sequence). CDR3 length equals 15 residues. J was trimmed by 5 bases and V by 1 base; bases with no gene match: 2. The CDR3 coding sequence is TGTGCCAGTAGTATAGTTGGGACAGATAATTCACCCCTCCACTTT. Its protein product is CASSIVGTDNSPLHF.

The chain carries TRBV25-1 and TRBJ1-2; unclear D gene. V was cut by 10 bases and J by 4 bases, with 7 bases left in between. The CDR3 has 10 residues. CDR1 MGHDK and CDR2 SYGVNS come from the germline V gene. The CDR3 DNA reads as TGTGCCACCTGGAGCTATGGCTACACCTTC. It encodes CATWSYGYTF.

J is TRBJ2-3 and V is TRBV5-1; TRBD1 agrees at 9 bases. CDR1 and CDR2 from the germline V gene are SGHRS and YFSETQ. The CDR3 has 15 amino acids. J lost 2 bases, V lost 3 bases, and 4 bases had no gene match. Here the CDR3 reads CASSSGQGITDTQYF. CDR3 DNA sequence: TGCGCCAGCAGCTCGGGACAGGGCATCACAGATACGCAGTATTTT. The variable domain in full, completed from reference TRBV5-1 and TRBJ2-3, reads KAGVTQTPRYLIKTRGQQVTLSCSPISGHRSVSWYQQTPGQGLQFLFEYFSETQRNKGNFPGRFSGRQFSNSRSEMNVSTLELGDSALYLCASSSGQGITDTQYFGPGTRLTVL.

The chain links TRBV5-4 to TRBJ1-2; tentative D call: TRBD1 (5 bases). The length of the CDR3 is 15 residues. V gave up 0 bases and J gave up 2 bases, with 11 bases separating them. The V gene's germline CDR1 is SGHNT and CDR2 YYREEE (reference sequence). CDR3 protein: CASSLARDGNYGYTF. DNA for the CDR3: TGTGCCAGCAGCTTGGCGAGGGACGGGAACTATGGCTACACCTTC.

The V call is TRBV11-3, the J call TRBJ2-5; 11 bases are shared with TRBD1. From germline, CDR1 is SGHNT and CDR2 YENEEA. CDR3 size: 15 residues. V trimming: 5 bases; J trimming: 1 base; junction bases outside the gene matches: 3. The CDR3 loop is CASSRGQGGQETQYF. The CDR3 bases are TGTGCCAGCAGCCGGGGACAGGGGGGCCAAGAGACCCAGTACTTC. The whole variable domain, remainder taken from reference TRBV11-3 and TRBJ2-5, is EAGVVQSPRYKIIEKKQPVAFWCNPISGHNTLYWYLQNLGQGPELLIRYENEEAVDDSQLPKDRFSAERLKGVDSTLKIQPAELGDSAVYLCASSRGQGGQETQYFGPGTRLLVL.

The CDR3 sequence: CASSLALAGPNTGELFF. As DNA, the CDR3 is TGCGCCAGCAGCTTGGCCTTAGCGGGGCCGAACACCGGGGAGCTGTTTTTT. The V gene is TRBV5-1, the J gene TRBJ2-2; TRBD2 matches at 8 bases. The CDR3 runs 17 residues. Trimming at V came to 0 bases and at J to 0 bases, leaving 4 bases not matched to a gene. Germline-derived CDR1 and CDR2 are SGHRS and YFSETQ.

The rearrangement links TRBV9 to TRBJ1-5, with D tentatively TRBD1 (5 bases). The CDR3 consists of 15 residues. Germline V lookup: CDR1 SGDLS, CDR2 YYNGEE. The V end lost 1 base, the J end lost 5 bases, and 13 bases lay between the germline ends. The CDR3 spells CASSVTAGSDQPQHF. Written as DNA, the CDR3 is TGTGCCAGCAGCGTAACTGCAGGGAGTGATCAGCCCCAGCATTTT.

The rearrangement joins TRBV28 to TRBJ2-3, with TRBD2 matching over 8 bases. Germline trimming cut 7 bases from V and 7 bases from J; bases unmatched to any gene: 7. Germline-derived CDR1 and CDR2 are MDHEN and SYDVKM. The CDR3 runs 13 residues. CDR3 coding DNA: TGTGCCAGCACCCCGGGGGGGAGAAATACGCAGTATTTT. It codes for CASTPGGRNTQYF. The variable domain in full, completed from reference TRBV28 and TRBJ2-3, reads DVKVTQSSRYLVKRTGEKVFLECVQDMDHENMFWYRQDPGLGLRLIYFSYDVKMKEKGDIPEGYSVSREKKERFSLILESASTNQTSMYLCASTPGGRNTQYFGPGTRLTVL.

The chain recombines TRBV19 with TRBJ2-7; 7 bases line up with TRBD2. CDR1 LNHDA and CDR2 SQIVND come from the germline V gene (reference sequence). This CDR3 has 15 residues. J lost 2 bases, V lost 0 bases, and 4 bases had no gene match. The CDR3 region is CASSIDAGAPYEQYF. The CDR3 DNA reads TGTGCCAGTAGTATAGATGCGGGAGCTCCCTACGAGCAGTACTTC.

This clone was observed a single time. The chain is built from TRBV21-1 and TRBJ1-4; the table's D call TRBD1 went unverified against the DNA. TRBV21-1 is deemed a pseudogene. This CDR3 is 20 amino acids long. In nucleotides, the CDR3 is TGTGCCAGCAGCAAAAACTGCCTGAACAGGGACCCGCCAACTAATGAAAAACTGTTTTTT. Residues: CASSKNCLNRDPPTNEKLFF.

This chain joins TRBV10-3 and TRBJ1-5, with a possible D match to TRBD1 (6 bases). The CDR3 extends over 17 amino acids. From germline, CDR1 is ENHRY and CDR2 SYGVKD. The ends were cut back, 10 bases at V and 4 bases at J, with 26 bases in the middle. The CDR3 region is CATSSSGALWGNQPQHF. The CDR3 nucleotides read TGTGCCACGTCGTCCTCAGGGGCCCTCTGGGGGAATCAGCCCCAGCATTTT.

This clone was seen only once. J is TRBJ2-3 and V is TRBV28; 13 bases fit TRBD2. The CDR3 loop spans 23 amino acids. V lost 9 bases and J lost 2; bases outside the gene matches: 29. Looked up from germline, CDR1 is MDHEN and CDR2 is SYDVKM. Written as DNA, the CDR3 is TGTGCCAGTCGCGGAGACAGGGGGCGACTTTATCTCGGGACTAGCGGGAACACAGATACGCAGTATTTT. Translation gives CASRGDRGRLYLGTSGNTDTQYF. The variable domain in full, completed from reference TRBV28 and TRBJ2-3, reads DVKVTQSSRYLVKRTGEKVFLECVQDMDHENMFWYRQDPGLGLRLIYFSYDVKMKEKGDIPEGYSVSREKKERFSLILESASTNQTSMYLCASRGDRGRLYLGTSGNTDTQYFGPGTRLTVL.

The CDR3 region has the DNA TGTGCCAGCAGCTTAGATGGAAGACTAGCGGGAGGTTACGAGCAGTACTTC. Its translation is CASSLDGRLAGGYEQYF. The V and J genes are TRBV11-2 and TRBJ2-7, with 13 positions matching TRBD2. V shed 0 bases and J 4 bases; nucleotides not matched to a gene: 6. The CDR3 is 17 residues long. In germline, CDR1 is SGHAT, CDR2 FQNNGV.

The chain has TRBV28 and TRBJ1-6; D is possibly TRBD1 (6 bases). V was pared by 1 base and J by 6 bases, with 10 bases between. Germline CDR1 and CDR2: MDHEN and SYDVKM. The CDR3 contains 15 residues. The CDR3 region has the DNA TGTGCCAGCAGTTTATACTCGGGGGCTAATTCACCCCTCCACTTT. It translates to CASSLYSGANSPLHF.

The CDR3 reads CASSLSGTSGNEQFF. CDR3 DNA sequence: TGTGCCAGCAGCTTAAGTGGGACTAGTGGCAATGAGCAGTTCTTC. The chain is built from TRBV7-3 and TRBJ2-1, with 8 nucleotides matching TRBD2. The V segment lost 1 base and the J segment 6 bases; nucleotides outside the gene matches: 5. Germline CDR1 reads SGHTA; CDR2 reads FQGTGA. The CDR3 sequence is 15 residues long.

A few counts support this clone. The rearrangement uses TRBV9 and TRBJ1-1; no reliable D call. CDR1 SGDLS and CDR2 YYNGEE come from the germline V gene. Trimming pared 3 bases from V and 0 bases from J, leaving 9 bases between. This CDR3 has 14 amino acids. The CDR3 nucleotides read TGTGCCAGCAGCGAGAGGTCGGTGAACACTGAAGCTTTCTTT. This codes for CASSERSVNTEAFF. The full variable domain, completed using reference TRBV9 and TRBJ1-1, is DSGVTQTPKHLITATGQRVTLRCSPRSGDLSVYWYQQSLDQGLQFLIQYYNGEERAKGNILERFSAQQFPDLHSELNLSSLELGDSALYFCASSERSVNTEAFFGQGTRLTVV.

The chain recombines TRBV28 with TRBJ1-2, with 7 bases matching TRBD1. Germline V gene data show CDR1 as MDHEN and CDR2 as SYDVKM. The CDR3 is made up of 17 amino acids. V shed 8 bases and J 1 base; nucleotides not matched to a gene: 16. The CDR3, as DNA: TGTGCCAGCGCACAAGGTCGACAGGGTTGGGTTAACTATGGCTACACCTTC. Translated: CASAQGRQGWVNYGYTF.

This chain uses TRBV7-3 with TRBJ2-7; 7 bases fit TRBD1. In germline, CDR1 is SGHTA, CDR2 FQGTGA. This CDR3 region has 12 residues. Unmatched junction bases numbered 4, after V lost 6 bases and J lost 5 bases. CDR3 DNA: TGTGCCAGCAGGTTGGGACAGAACGAGCAGTACTTC. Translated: CASRLGQNEQYF.

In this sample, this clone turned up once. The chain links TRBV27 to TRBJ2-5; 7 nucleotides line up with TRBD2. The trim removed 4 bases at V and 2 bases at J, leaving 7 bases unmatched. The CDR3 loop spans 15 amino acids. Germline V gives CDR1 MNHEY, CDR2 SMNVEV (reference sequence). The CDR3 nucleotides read TGTGCCAGCAGTTCTCGGGACTATTTACAAGAGACCCAGTACTTC. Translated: CASSSRDYLQETQYF.

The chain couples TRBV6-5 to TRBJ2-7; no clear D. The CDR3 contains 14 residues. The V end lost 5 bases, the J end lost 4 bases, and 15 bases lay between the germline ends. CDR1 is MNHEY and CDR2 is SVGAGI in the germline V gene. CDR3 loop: CASSPGPVLYEQYV. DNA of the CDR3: TGTGCCAGCAGTCCCGGGCCCGTCCTTTACGAGCAGTACGTC.

The CDR3 bases are TGTGCCAGCAGACAGAGACAGCTGGCTAACTATGGCTACACCTTC. Translation: CASRQRQLANYGYTF. The chain uses TRBV7-2 and TRBJ1-2, with TRBD1 as a possible D gene (5 bases). The V gene's germline CDR1 is SGHTA and CDR2 FQGNSA. The CDR3 has 15 amino acids. The V end was cut by 6 bases, the J end by 0 bases, with 14 bases between.

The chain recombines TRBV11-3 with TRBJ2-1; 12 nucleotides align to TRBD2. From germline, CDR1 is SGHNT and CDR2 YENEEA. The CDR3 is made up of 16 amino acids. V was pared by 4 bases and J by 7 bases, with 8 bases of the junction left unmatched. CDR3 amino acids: CASSSRTSGMANEQFF. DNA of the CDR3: TGTGCCAGCAGCTCCCGGACTAGCGGGATGGCGAATGAGCAGTTCTTC.

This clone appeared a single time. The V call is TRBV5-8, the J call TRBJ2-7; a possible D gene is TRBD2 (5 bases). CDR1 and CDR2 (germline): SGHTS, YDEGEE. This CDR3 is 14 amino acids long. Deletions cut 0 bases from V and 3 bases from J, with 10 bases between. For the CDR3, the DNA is TGTGCCAGCAGCTTGGCGGGGATTCACTACGAGCAGTACTTC. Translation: CASSLAGIHYEQYF.